Below, 4 T cell receptor beta chains from the same sample are listed, as sequenced in a study of T cell repertoires in cytomegalovirus infection. Their antigen targets remain unknown. One entry per CDR3 protein results from TCRdb running MiXCR on the reads. This table has approximately 130,000 distinct CDR3 sequences, 24% appearing once. The specimen was PBMCs, sequenced either directly or after in vitro stimulation (not recorded which). The receptors stem from a human donor in good health (CMV status not recorded). Some clones in this sample may be carry-over from other donors' samples.

The J gene is TRBJ1-5, the V gene TRBV20-1; 9 bases are a match to TRBD1. This CDR3 comprises 13 residues. The ends lost 6 bases at V and 3 bases at J; junction bases unmatched: 3. Per the germline V gene, CDR1 is DFQATT and CDR2 is SNEGSKA (reference sequence). As DNA, the CDR3 is TGCAGTGCCGGGACAGGGCTCAATCAGCCCCAGCATTTT. Translation: CSAGTGLNQPQHF.

This rearrangement joins TRBV11-2 to TRBJ2-2; 7 bases align to TRBD1. The CDR3 loop spans 14 amino acids. Trimming took 8 bases from V and 2 from J; bases not matched to a gene: 5. Looked up from germline, CDR1 is SGHAT and CDR2 is FQNNGV. CDR3 sequence (DNA): TGTGCCAGCGGACGGGACAGAAACACCGGGGAGCTGTTTTTT. Amino acids: CASGRDRNTGELFF.

The sample holds many counts of this clonotype. V usage is TRBV7-2 and J usage is TRBJ1-1; maybe TRBD1 (6 bases). Deletions cut 11 bases from V and 0 bases from J, with 19 bases between. The CDR3 totals 15 residues. The germline CDR1 and CDR2 sequences are SGHTA and FQGNSA. The CDR3 loop reads CAPPNLGQLNTEAFF. The CDR3 region has the DNA TGTGCCCCACCTAACCTTGGACAGTTGAACACTGAAGCTTTCTTT.

The table lists this clonotype with a few counts. The genes are TRBV7-9 and TRBJ2-5, with TRBD2 matching over 12 bases. The CDR3 runs to 20 residues. Germline-derived CDR1 and CDR2 are SEHNR and FQNEAQ (reference sequence). The ends lost 3 bases at V and 1 base at J; junction bases unmatched: 15. Here the CDR3 reads CASSFFLTSGSRGTQETQYF. The CDR3 nucleotides read TGTGCCAGCAGCTTCTTTCTGACTAGCGGGAGTCGGGGTACCCAAGAGACCCAGTACTTC.